A single T cell receptor (beta chain) is shown here with its context. V was shortened by 4 bases and J by 4 bases, with 12 bases between the two germline ends. The CDR3 covers 14 residues. Germline loops: CDR1 SGDLS, CDR2 YYNGEE. The sample is drawn from a study of technical replicates of blood from a handful of donors. Here immunoSEQ multiplex PCR was the method, and the copy in TCRdb shows in-frame clones only, minus some. The sample includes 75,000 to 95,000 clones, 96% of them seen just once. This sequence joins TRBV9 and TRBJ2-1; D is uncertain. Sequencing input: T cells isolated from PBMCs. This clonotype was obtained from a human donor in good health. CDR3 residues: CASSPYLEYNEQFF. CDR3 in DNA: TGTGCCAGCAGCCCCTATCTAGAGTACAATGAGCAGTTCTTC.